This TCR beta chain was retrieved from a study of cytomegalovirus exposure and HLA in healthy donors. Study-wide background: Unique TCR beta sequences numbering approximately 120 million came from around 180 million T cells in an earlier analysis. Study results and caveats: Common viral pathogens (according to a later analysis) appeared linked to several of the most significant clusters. The listing of 150 to 200 TCR beta chains classed them as cytomegalovirus-associated. Being productive about 87% or about 30% of the time was typical of most TCR beta V segments in an earlier analysis.

A multiplex PCR was run with 60 Vbeta primers and 13 Jbeta primers. Produced via immunoSEQ multiplex PCR; TCRdb's table is partial and in-frame only. The sample includes around 130,000 clones, around 85% of them seen just once. CDR3 size: 16 residues. Germline-derived CDR1 and CDR2 are MGHDK and SYGVNS. The V gene end was trimmed by 8 bases and the J gene end by 4 bases; junction bases not matched to a gene: 12. Remarks on this clone: Antigen: not known.

The specimen was PBMCs. V gene TRBV25-1 combines with J gene TRBJ2-3, with 10 bases that match TRBD1. The TCR was taken from a man aged 25 to 45 in good health and CMV-seronegative. The CDR3 spells CASAIPGQGSSDTQYF. The CDR3 DNA reads as TGTGCCAGCGCGATTCCGGGACAGGGGTCATCAGATACGCAGTATTTT.